This T cell receptor beta chain was identified in a study of cytomegalovirus exposure and HLA in healthy donors. Whole-study context: Early released data comprised tens of millions of unique TCRs from HLA-typed donors. Findings and limits, study-wide: Using the classifier, cytomegalovirus status was reportedly diagnosed with high specificity and sensitivity.

To note about this clone: Its antigen is as yet unknown.

With V trimmed by 3 bases and J by 10 bases, 5 bases remained unmatched. This CDR3 comprises 15 residues. Germline CDR1 SGHAT, CDR2 FQDESV (reference sequence). The PCR was carried out with 60 Vbeta primers and 13 Jbeta primers. Some clones are missing from TCRdb's copy, which holds only in-frame ones; the method was immunoSEQ multiplex PCR. The sample holds 150,000 to 200,000 clones, approximately 85% seen once. This receptor was obtained from a woman aged 50 to 60 in good health and CMV-seronegative. This chain uses TRBV11-1 with TRBJ2-1; 14 bases fit TRBD2. The sample consisted of PBMCs. This chain's CDR3 is CASSLGTSGSWEQFF. The DNA for the CDR3 is TGTGCCAGCAGCTTGGGGACTAGCGGGAGTTGGGAGCAGTTCTTC.